Presented here are 14 T cell receptor beta chains from one specimen sequenced in a study of shared clonotypes between healthy human individuals (TCRdb year 2020). Library creation used the immunoSEQ multiplex PCR assay. TCRdb's version of the immuneACCESS table is confined to in-frame rearrangements and falls short of the full clone set. An unresolved V gene accounts for under half of the shortfall where checked; the remainder is of unknown origin. A total of some 2,100,000 clones appear in this sample, nearly 97% of them only once. The ten largest clonotypes hold about 0.13% of the sample. Sequencing was performed on naive CD4+ T cells sorted from blood. Read against the paper, the sample's cell subset or site label means: CD45RA+ positively selected. These receptors all stem from a man aged 18 to 29 in good health.

This chain connects TRBV6-5 to TRBJ1-1; the D gene is possibly TRBD1 (5 bases). The length of the CDR3 is 14 residues. CDR1 and CDR2 (germline): MNHEY, SVGAGI. V lost 6 bases to trimming and J lost 0 bases, with 11 bases between them. CDR3 nucleotides: TGTGCCAGCAGATCAGGGTACATGAACACTGAAGCTTTCTTT. Protein: CASRSGYMNTEAFF.

Note on this clone: Other DNA sequences within the sample encode an identical CDR3. The chain uses TRBV5-1 and TRBJ2-3, with unresolved D. Germline V lookup: CDR1 SGHRS, CDR2 YFSETQ. The CDR3 covers 13 residues. The V and J ends lost 1 base and 2 bases respectively, with 5 bases between them. CDR3 in DNA: TGCGCCAGCAGCTTGTCCTACACAGATACGCAGTATTTT. Translated: CASSLSYTDTQYF.

This chain connects TRBV10-1 to TRBJ2-3; TRBD2 is a possible D gene (7 bases). V was trimmed by 6 bases and J by 5 bases, leaving 15 bases between them. The germline V gene has CDR1 WNHNN and CDR2 SYGVQD (reference sequence). CDR3 length: 14 residues. CDR3 residues: CASRSGGAGDTQYF. The DNA of the CDR3 is TGCGCCAGCAGGTCTGGGGGGGCGGGAGATACGCAGTATTTT.

The J gene is TRBJ2-1, the V gene TRBV19, with D unclear. CDR3 length equals 15 residues. Between the trimmed V and J ends, which lost 4 bases and 2 bases, there was a span of 12 bases. Per germline, CDR1 LNHDA and CDR2 SQIVND (reference sequence). The CDR3 here is CASSTLDLAYNEQFF. The CDR3 coding sequence is TGTGCCAGTAGTACGCTAGACTTAGCCTACAATGAGCAGTTCTTC.

The rearrangement joins TRBV11-3 to TRBJ2-7, with 8 positions matching TRBD1. Trimming cost V 5 bases and J 0 bases; bases outside gene matches: 6. Germline V gene data show CDR1 as SGHNT and CDR2 as YENEEA. CDR3 length: 15 amino acids. The CDR3 nucleotides are TGTGCCAGCAGCGCCGGGACAGGAGTCTCCTACGAGCAGTACTTC. It yields the protein CASSAGTGVSYEQYF.

The chain is built from TRBV28 and TRBJ2-1; unclear D gene. Per the germline V gene, CDR1 is MDHEN and CDR2 is SYDVKM. This CDR3 is built from 11 residues. Trimming left V 7 bases short and J 9 bases short, with 10 bases between. The CDR3 protein is CASKGIGEQFF. DNA of the CDR3: TGTGCCAGCAAAGGGATTGGTGAGCAGTTCTTC. Drawing the rest from reference TRBV28 and TRBJ2-1, the complete variable domain is DVKVTQSSRYLVKRTGEKVFLECVQDMDHENMFWYRQDPGLGLRLIYFSYDVKMKEKGDIPEGYSVSREKKERFSLILESASTNQTSMYLCASKGIGEQFFGPGTRLTVL.

The chain is built from TRBV30 and TRBJ2-3; TRBD1 might be the D (6 bases). V lost 5 bases, J lost 4 bases, and 10 bases lay in between. The CDR3 is made up of 12 amino acids. Germline assignment: CDR1 GTSNPN and CDR2 SVGIG (reference sequence). The CDR3 protein is CAWANRADTQYF. CDR3 in DNA: TGTGCCTGGGCTAACAGGGCAGATACGCAGTATTTT.

The rearrangement uses TRBV5-6 and TRBJ2-6; unclear D gene. CDR3 length: 14 amino acids. Trimming removed 2 bases at V and 1 base at J, with 4 bases between. From germline, CDR1 is SGHDT and CDR2 YYEEEE. The CDR3 coding sequence is TGTGCCAGCAGCTTTATATCTGGGGCCAACGTCCTGACTTTC. This gives the protein CASSFISGANVLTF.

As for this clone: One end of the junction fails to match germline, which may point to a read error. This chain connects TRBV7-7 to TRBJ2-5; 9 bases fit TRBD1. From germline, CDR1 is SSHAT and CDR2 FNYEAQ (reference sequence). The CDR3 covers 14 residues. The CDR3 region has the DNA TGTGCTAGCAGCCAGGACAGGGGTAGGGAGACCCAGTACTTC. Amino acid sequence: CASSQDRGRETQYF. Together with reference TRBV7-7 and TRBJ2-5, the CDR3 gives the full variable domain: GAGVSQSPRYKVTKRGQDVTLRCDPISSHATLYWYQQALGQGPEFLTYFNYEAQPDKSGLPSDRFSAERPEGSISTLTIQRTEQRDSAMYRCASSQDRGRETQYFGPGTRLLVL.

This CDR3 reads CATYRGTAGSSNYGYTF. As DNA, the CDR3 is TGTGCCACCTACCGCGGGACAGCGGGCTCGAGTAACTATGGCTACACCTTC. V gene TRBV19 combines with J gene TRBJ1-2; 7 positions agree with TRBD1. The CDR3 is 17 residues long. V lost 10 bases to trimming and J lost 1 base; unmatched junction nucleotides: 18. Germline loops: CDR1 LNHDA, CDR2 SQIVND (reference sequence).

The chain uses TRBV6-1 and TRBJ2-4; maybe TRBD2 (5 bases). CDR1 is MNHNS and CDR2 is SASEGT in the germline V gene. The CDR3 sequence is 12 residues long. The V end was cut by 5 bases, the J end by 9 bases, with 11 bases between. CDR3: CASSMDLRIQYF. The DNA for the CDR3 is TGTGCCAGCAGTATGGACTTACGCATTCAGTACTTC.

This clone was counted once. The chain has TRBV30 and TRBJ1-1, with a possible D match to TRBD1 (6 bases). Germline CDR1 reads GTSNPN; CDR2 reads SVGIG (reference sequence). Trimming took off 2 bases at V and 4 bases at J, with 17 bases between the two ends. The CDR3 loop spans 15 amino acids. CDR3 region: CAWSLPALRGTEAFF. DNA for the CDR3: TGTGCCTGGAGTCTCCCGGCCCTCAGGGGCACTGAAGCTTTCTTT.

The V and J genes are TRBV2 and TRBJ2-5; 14 bases are shared with TRBD2. CDR3 size: 16 residues. The V segment lost 5 bases and the J segment 5 bases; nucleotides outside the gene matches: 7. Per the germline V gene, CDR1 is SNHLY and CDR2 is FYNNEI. Here the CDR3 reads CASSPGLAGGLETQYF. For the CDR3, the DNA is TGTGCCAGCAGTCCTGGACTAGCGGGGGGTCTGGAGACCCAGTACTTC.

With respect to this clone: The sample contains more than one DNA sequence encoding this CDR3. The J gene is TRBJ1-4, the V gene TRBV7-2; unclear D gene. The V end lost 1 base, the J end lost 0 bases, and 9 bases lay between the germline ends. Germline V CDR1 and CDR2: SGHTA, FQGNSA. There are 16 residues in the CDR3. In DNA, the CDR3 is TGTGCCAGCAGCTTAGTTGGGCAGGCAACTAATGAAAAACTGTTTTTT. Its translation: CASSLVGQATNEKLFF.